Presented here are 26 T cell receptor beta chains from one specimen sequenced in a study of T cell repertoires in cytomegalovirus infection. These TCRs are of unknown antigen specificity. TCRdb independently ran MiXCR on the reads; one entry per CDR3 protein. Found here are 90,000 to 130,000 distinct CDR3 sequences, 10% of them singletons; the top ten hold approximately 33%. The sequenced sample consisted of PBMCs, sequenced either directly or after in vitro stimulation (not recorded which). The origin of the receptors is a human donor in good health (CMV status not recorded). Some clones in this sample may be carry-over from other donors' samples.

This clonotype was counted ten times or more. The chain uses TRBV12-5 and TRBJ1-6; no firm D call. There are 17 residues in the CDR3. Germline CDR1 reads LGHNT; CDR2 reads FRNRAP. V was trimmed by 2 bases and J by 5 bases, leaving 16 bases between them. CDR3 DNA: TGTGCTAGTGGTTTGTCGGATTTTGGAGGACATAATTCACCCCTCCACTTT. It translates to CASGLSDFGGHNSPLHF.

The V and J genes are TRBV7-9 and TRBJ1-1, with unresolved D. CDR3 length: 12 residues. Germline V gives CDR1 SEHNR, CDR2 FQNEAQ (reference sequence). The ends were cut back, 5 bases at V and 1 base at J, with 5 bases in the middle. The CDR3 reads CASSHWNTEAFF. The CDR3 DNA reads as TGTGCCAGCAGCCACTGGAACACTGAAGCTTTCTTT.

The chain links TRBV29-1 to TRBJ2-5, with TRBD2 identical over 12 bases. CDR1 SQVTM and CDR2 ANQGSEA come from the germline V gene. CDR3 length equals 15 residues. V shed 6 bases and J 1 base; nucleotides not matched to a gene: 6. In DNA, the CDR3 is TGCAGCGTCGTTACTAGCGGGAGGATCCAAGAGACCCAGTACTTC. The encoded protein is CSVVTSGRIQETQYF. The full variable domain, its missing parts supplied by reference TRBV29-1 and TRBJ2-5, is SAVISQKPSRDICQRGTSLTIQCQVDSQVTMMFWYRQQPGQSLTLIATANQGSEATYESGFVIDKFPISRPNLTFSTLTVSNMSPEDSSIYLCSVVTSGRIQETQYFGPGTRLLVL.

Many counts were recorded for this clonotype. The rearrangement links TRBV12-3 or TRBV12-4 to TRBJ1-4; D gene ambiguous. V was trimmed by 5 bases and J by 5 bases, leaving 12 bases between them. The CDR3 totals 14 residues. The CDR3 sequence: CASSQQIINEKLFF. Here the CDR3 DNA reads TGTGCCAGCAGTCAACAGATCATAAATGAAAAACTGTTTTTT.

This clonotype was seen a few times. This chain links TRBV11-2 with TRBJ2-1; unclear D gene. The V end lost 2 bases, the J end lost 9 bases, and 14 bases lay between the germline ends. The CDR3 is 14 amino acids. Looked up from germline, CDR1 is SGHAT and CDR2 is FQNNGV. The CDR3 is CASSLLGRPREQFF. For the CDR3, the DNA is TGTGCCAGCAGCTTACTTGGGCGCCCGCGTGAGCAGTTCTTC.

In its sample, this clonotype was seen a few times. J is TRBJ2-7 and V is TRBV6-5; the D gene is possibly TRBD1 (7 bases). This CDR3 has 15 amino acids. Germline V gene lookup returns CDR1 MNHEY and CDR2 SVGAGI. The V end lost 0 bases, the J end lost 2 bases, and 11 bases lay between the germline ends. The CDR3, as DNA: TGTGCCAGCAGTTACTCCCAGGGGGGCGCCTACGAGCAGTACGTC. It encodes CASSYSQGGAYEQYV.

At least ten counts were recorded for this clonotype. The V and J genes are TRBV6-2 or TRBV6-3 and TRBJ2-1; possibly TRBD2 for D (6 bases). The CDR3 has 17 residues. From germline, CDR1 is MNHEY and CDR2 SVGEGT. V lost 5 bases, J lost 6 bases, and 23 bases lay in between. CDR3 loop: CASSQSSDWGRSNEQFF. The CDR3 DNA sequence: TGTGCCAGCAGTCAATCTAGCGACTGGGGTAGGTCCAATGAGCAGTTCTTC.

This clonotype was counted ten times or more. For the CDR3, the DNA is TGCGCCAGCAGCCAAGATCCGGGCTCCTACAATGAGCAGTTCTTC. Amino acid sequence: CASSQDPGSYNEQFF. The V call is TRBV4-3, the J call TRBJ2-1; D is ambiguous. Germline V CDR1 and CDR2: LGHNA, YSLEER. The V and J ends lost 0 bases and 0 bases respectively, with 6 bases between them. The CDR3 covers 15 residues.

This clonotype was observed a few times. The gene calls are TRBV27 and TRBJ2-1; 14 positions match TRBD2. CDR3 length equals 16 residues. V gave up 6 bases and J gave up 7 bases; unmatched junction bases: 8. Germline V gene data show CDR1 as MNHEY and CDR2 as SMNVEV (reference sequence). The CDR3 loop is CASRRPGLAGDNEQFF. The DNA for the CDR3 is TGTGCCAGCAGGCGCCCGGGACTAGCGGGAGATAATGAGCAGTTCTTC.

This clonotype was seen at least ten times. The chain is built from TRBV15 and TRBJ2-3; 8 positions match TRBD2. V lost 3 bases, J lost 2 bases, and 7 bases stayed unmatched. Germline-derived CDR1 and CDR2 are LNHNV and YYDKDF (reference sequence). This CDR3 region has 16 residues. CDR3 region: CATSSDVAGYTDTQYF. CDR3 sequence (DNA): TGTGCCACCAGCAGTGATGTAGCGGGGTACACAGATACGCAGTATTTT.

This clonotype was counted at least ten times. The chain uses TRBV12-3 or TRBV12-4 and TRBJ2-5; TRBD2 might be the D (5 bases). CDR3 size: 13 residues. Trimming cost V 10 bases and J 0 bases, with 12 bases left between them. CDR3 loop: CATRPTNQETQYF. CDR3 sequence (DNA): TGTGCCACCCGCCCGACTAACCAAGAGACCCAGTACTTC.

This clonotype was observed many times. The chain carries TRBV20-1 and TRBJ2-1; possibly TRBD1 or TRBD2 for D (5 bases each). Germline V gene sequence: CDR1 DFQATT, CDR2 SNEGSKA (reference sequence). V was cut by 6 bases and J by 0 bases, with 15 bases left in between. The CDR3 totals 15 residues. This CDR3 reads CSASGTSSSYNEQFF. The CDR3 nucleotides are TGCAGTGCAAGTGGGACCTCAAGCTCCTACAATGAGCAGTTCTTC.

This clonotype was counted between two and nine times. The rearrangement joins TRBV28 to TRBJ2-1; D call uncertain. V shed 3 bases and J shed 3 bases, with 6 bases lying between them. Germline CDR1 MDHEN, CDR2 SYDVKM. The CDR3 spans 13 residues. CDR3 loop: CASSFPSYNEQFF. CDR3 bases: TGTGCCAGCAGTTTCCCTAGCTACAATGAGCAGTTCTTC.

This clonotype has just a few counts. The V and J genes are TRBV9 and TRBJ1-1; tentatively, D is TRBD1 (6 bases). Looked up from germline, CDR1 is SGDLS and CDR2 is YYNGEE. The CDR3 contains 13 residues. Trimming stripped 4 bases from V and 5 bases from J, with 12 bases between. The CDR3 sequence is CASSLGGVTEAFF. For the CDR3, the DNA is TGTGCCAGCAGCCTAGGGGGGGTGACTGAAGCTTTCTTT.

This clonotype was picked up many times. This CDR3 is CASSPRGISNTGELFF. CDR3 coding DNA: TGTGCCAGTAGTCCCCGGGGGATCTCGAACACCGGGGAGCTGTTTTTT. The rearrangement joins TRBV19 to TRBJ2-2; weak D call: TRBD2 (6 bases). The CDR3 length is 16 residues. The V and J ends lost 5 bases and 0 bases respectively, with 13 bases between them. Germline values: CDR1 LNHDA, CDR2 SQIVND (reference sequence).

This clonotype was counted many times. The chain combines TRBV7-8 with TRBJ2-1; D could derive from TRBD1 or TRBD2 (5 bases each). The V gene's germline CDR1 is SGHVS and CDR2 FQNEAQ. This CDR3 has 15 residues. The V end lost 3 bases, the J end lost 7 bases, and 16 bases lay between the germline ends. DNA for the CDR3: TGTGCCAGCAGCTTCGAGGGGCCCTTGAGAAATGAGCAGTTCTTC. Translating gives CASSFEGPLRNEQFF.

This clonotype was counted many times. V gene TRBV7-9 combines with J gene TRBJ2-1; 12 bases match TRBD2. The V and J ends lost 5 bases and 14 bases, in that order; junction bases with no gene match: 7. From germline, CDR1 is SEHNR and CDR2 FQNEAQ (reference sequence). CDR3 size: 13 residues. The CDR3 coding sequence is TGTGCCAGCAGCCCTAGCGGGAGGGCCAGGGAGTTCTTC. Amino acids: CASSPSGRAREFF.

Many counts were recorded for this clonotype. Here the CDR3 reads CASSTQGRGGTEAFF. CDR3 bases: TGTGCCAGCAGCACCCAGGGTCGGGGCGGCACTGAAGCTTTCTTT. V and J are TRBV14 and TRBJ1-1; tentative D call: TRBD1 (5 bases). The germline gives CDR1 SGHDN, CDR2 FVKESK. This CDR3 has 15 amino acids. V lost 5 bases and J lost 4, with 17 bases in between.

Only a few counts were recorded for this clonotype. The rearrangement uses TRBV15 and TRBJ2-3; D is perhaps TRBD2 (6 bases). Germline-derived CDR1 and CDR2 are LNHNV and YYDKDF (reference sequence). The CDR3 extends over 16 amino acids. V lost 0 bases, J lost 9 bases, and 19 bases lay in between. Here the CDR3 reads CATSREREDSGETQYF. CDR3 DNA: TGTGCCACCAGCAGAGAGAGGGAGGATAGTGGAGAAACGCAGTATTTT. Supplemented by reference TRBV15 and TRBJ2-3, the full variable domain reads DAMVIQNPRYQVTQFGKPVTLSCSQTLNHNVMYWYQQKSSQAPKLLFHYYDKDFNNEADTPDNFQSRRPNTSFCFLDIRSPGLGDTAMYLCATSREREDSGETQYFGPGTRLTVL.

In its sample, this clonotype was seen a few times. For the CDR3, the DNA is TGCGCCAGCACCAAGGTACGGGACAGGTTTCTGCAGGAGCAGTTCTTC. Residues: CASTKVRDRFLQEQFF. The chain carries TRBV4-1 and TRBJ2-1, with 8 bases lining up with TRBD1. Germline lookup yields CDR1 MGHRA and CDR2 YSYEKL. The V gene end was trimmed by 7 bases and the J gene end by 10 bases; junction bases not matched to a gene: 18. The CDR3 sequence is 16 residues long.

This clonotype was detected ten times or more. The V call is TRBV6-1, the J call TRBJ1-2, with a weak D call TRBD1 (5 bases). This CDR3 comprises 12 residues. Germline V lookup: CDR1 MNHNS, CDR2 SASEGT. V lost 8 bases to trimming and J lost 4 bases, with 11 bases between them. The chain's CDR3 is CASGGTGYGYTF. CDR3 bases: TGTGCCAGCGGCGGGACGGGCTATGGCTACACCTTC.

This clonotype was counted many times. V gene TRBV6-6 combines with J gene TRBJ2-7, with 9 positions matching TRBD1. The CDR3 has 12 amino acids. Germline CDR1 reads MNHNY; CDR2 reads SVGAGI (reference sequence). V was pared by 4 bases and J by 13 bases, with 8 bases of the junction left unmatched. The CDR3 here is CASSSSDRGKYV. The DNA of the CDR3 is TGTGCCAGCAGTTCGTCGGACAGGGGCAAATACGTC.

This clonotype was picked up many times. The chain joins TRBV27 to TRBJ2-1; 9 bases fit TRBD1. Germline V gene data show CDR1 as MNHEY and CDR2 as SMNVEV (reference sequence). The J segment lost 5 bases and the V segment lost 2 bases, leaving 10 bases of the junction unmatched. This CDR3 has 17 residues. The CDR3 DNA reads TGTGCCAGCAGTTTAAATGGTGTCCGACAGGGGGACAATGAGCAGTTCTTC. Protein: CASSLNGVRQGDNEQFF.

This clonotype was seen repeatedly, ten times or more. The rearrangement uses TRBV6-1 and TRBJ2-7; 7 bases line up with TRBD1. Unmatched junction bases numbered 8, after V lost 6 bases and J lost 0 bases. Looked up from germline, CDR1 is MNHNS and CDR2 is SASEGT. The CDR3 is made up of 15 amino acids. CDR3 residues: CASRQGQASSYEQYV. The CDR3 DNA reads as TGTGCCAGCAGACAAGGACAGGCCAGCTCCTACGAGCAGTACGTC.

This clonotype appeared a few times. The V gene is TRBV6-1, the J gene TRBJ2-2, with 9 nucleotides matching TRBD1. This CDR3 comprises 19 residues. Losses at the gene ends were 7 bases for V and 6 bases for J; bases not matched to a gene: 21. Per the germline V gene, CDR1 is MNHNS and CDR2 is SASEGT. CDR3 residues: CASTISAGQGGISPGELFF. DNA of the CDR3: TGTGCCAGCACAATCTCTGCGGGACAGGGCGGTATTAGTCCCGGGGAGCTGTTTTTT.

This clonotype was seen many times. This rearrangement joins TRBV28 to TRBJ1-6, with 8 bases fitting TRBD1. Per the germline V gene, CDR1 is MDHEN and CDR2 is SYDVKM. This CDR3 contains 15 residues. The V gene end was trimmed by 5 bases and the J gene end by 7 bases; junction bases not matched to a gene: 7. The CDR3: CASSRAGTGNSPLHF. The CDR3 DNA follows: TGTGCCAGCAGTAGAGCCGGGACAGGAAATTCACCCCTCCACTTT.